This TCR beta chain was recorded in a study of Graves' ophthalmopathy and Graves' hyperthyroidism. Across the whole study: No treatment had been given when peripheral blood was collected at initial diagnosis.

The sample holds many counts of this clonotype. Its antigen is currently unknown. Broader study findings: The blood repertoire also included most expanded thyroid clonotypes above 0.001 frequency.

From RNA, the CDR3 regions of TCR beta chains were amplified and sequenced. Second-round multiplex PCR came after a first-round RT-PCR that employed HTBI primers. TCRdb re-derived calls from the multiplex PCR reads in MiXCR, one entry per CDR3 protein. The sample has 740,000 or so distinct CDR3 sequences; 40% are singletons. From germline, CDR1 is SGHVS and CDR2 FQNEAQ. The CDR3 covers 12 residues. The V end was cut by 2 bases, the J end by 8 bases, with 6 bases between. The genes are TRBV7-8 and TRBJ1-4; no firm D call. Sequenced: peripheral blood. This clonotype was sampled from an adult man with Graves' ophthalmopathy. The CDR3 DNA follows: TGTGCCAGCAGCTTATCTCGGGAAAAACTGTTTTTT. It specifies CASSLSREKLFF.